A selection of T cell receptor beta chains follows, all from one sample in a study of OX40 agonist ivuxolimab in advanced cancers. The repertoire was sequenced with immunoSEQ multiplex PCR; TCRdb's copy has only in-frame clones and lacks some. This sample has tens of thousands of clones, with about 83% found just once. Source: CD4+ or CD8+ T cells sorted from blood, taken in a trial of the OX40 agonist ivuxolimab. The source is an adult with an advanced solid tumor such as melanoma, head and neck, liver or kidney cancer. CDR3s include the opening cysteine and the closing phenylalanine or tryptophan. A D gene is named only where the DNA matches it firmly. The size entry is marked missing in some rows and otherwise reads once, few, many or a size class.

CDR3 protein,CDR3 DNA,clone size,J gene,D gene,V gene
CASSFQGGGRHQETQYF,TGTGCCAGCAGTTTTCAGGGAGGGGGCCGCCACCAAGAGACCCAGTACTTC,.,TRBJ2-5,.,TRBV7-9
CASRLAGGGSEQYF,TGTGCCAGCAGGCTAGCGGGAGGTGGGTCCGAGCAGTACTTC,once,TRBJ2-7,TRBD2,TRBV6-5
CASSFRPGGVEKLFF,TGTGCCAGCAGCTTTCGGCCCGGAGGGGTCGAAAAACTGTTTTTT,.,TRBJ1-4,.,TRBV7-8
CAVRGVHEQYF,TGTGCCGTCCGGGGGGTCCACGAGCAGTACTTC,.,TRBJ2-7,TRBD2,TRBV19
CASSLKAGGTYEQYF,TGTGCCAGCAGTTTAAAAGCGGGAGGAACCTACGAGCAGTACTTC,.,TRBJ2-7,TRBD2,TRBV27
CASSHRDVGPYGYTF,TGTGCCAGCAGCCACAGGGATGTAGGGCCCTATGGCTACACCTTC,.,TRBJ1-2,.,TRBV6-5
CASSPLGLAGGVRQFF,TGCGCCAGCAGCCCACTGGGGCTAGCGGGAGGAGTGCGGCAGTTCTTC,.,TRBJ2-1,TRBD2,TRBV5-1
CASSFEGLAATGELFF,TGTGCCAGCAGCTTTGAGGGACTAGCGGCAACCGGGGAGCTGTTTTTT,.,TRBJ2-2,TRBD2,TRBV7-9
CASTTSANTGELFF,TGTGCCAGCACCACTAGCGCGAACACCGGGGAGCTGTTTTTT,.,TRBJ2-2,TRBD2,TRBV11-2
CASSLQGHTDTQYF,TGTGCCAGCAGCCTACAGGGGCACACAGATACGCAGTATTTT,.,TRBJ2-3,TRBD1,TRBV6-1
CASSQLAAANNEQFF,TGTGCCAGCAGTCAACTAGCGGCAGCGAACAATGAGCAGTTCTTC,.,TRBJ2-1,TRBD2,TRBV2
CASSHGGVGDGYTF,TGTGCCAGCAGTCACGGGGGCGTTGGGGATGGCTACACCTTC,.,TRBJ1-2,.,TRBV6-1
CASSLELAGGGEQYF,TGTGCCAGCAGCTTAGAACTAGCGGGAGGGGGTGAGCAGTACTTC,.,TRBJ2-7,TRBD2,TRBV7-2
CSVFVRGNEQFF,TGCAGCGTGTTCGTCAGGGGCAATGAGCAGTTCTTC,once,TRBJ2-1,.,TRBV29-1
CAWNPGTLRSTDTQYF,TGTGCCTGGAATCCCGGGACTCTTAGGTCCACAGATACGCAGTATTTT,.,TRBJ2-3,.,TRBV30
CASRGRTGNSPLHF,TGTGCCAGCAGGGGGCGGACGGGGAATTCACCCCTCCACTTT,once,TRBJ1-6,.,TRBV2
CASSLPSFGDEQFF,TGTGCCAGCAGCCTCCCTAGTTTTGGCGATGAGCAGTTCTTC,.,TRBJ2-1,.,TRBV7-2
CASAPRGDTQYF,TGTGCCAGCGCCCCTCGTGGAGATACGCAGTATTTT,once,TRBJ2-3,.,TRBV18
CAWSVGRATGELFF,TGTGCCTGGAGTGTAGGTCGGGCTACCGGGGAGCTGTTTTTT,.,TRBJ2-2,.,TRBV30
CASSPAGRGRDSPLHF,TGTGCCAGCAGTCCCGCGGGGAGGGGGCGCGATTCACCCCTCCACTTT,.,TRBJ1-6,TRBD1,TRBV2
CSVGGVTLGPINNEQFF,TGCAGCGTTGGGGGCGTTACCCTCGGTCCCATTAACAATGAGCAGTTCTTC,.,TRBJ2-1,.,TRBV29-1
CASSPRGTGVAFTGELFF,TGCGCCAGCAGTCCCCGAGGGACAGGGGTCGCCTTCACCGGGGAGCTGTTTTTT,.,TRBJ2-2,TRBD1,TRBV10-1
CASSEWLNGREQFF,TGTGCCAGCAGTGAATGGTTAAATGGTAGAGAGCAGTTCTTC,.,TRBJ2-1,.,TRBV6-5
CSASRDRLNTEAFF,TGCAGCGCAAGCCGGGACAGGCTAAACACTGAAGCTTTCTTT,once,TRBJ1-1,TRBD1,TRBV29-1
CASRFREGMNTEAFF,TGTGCCAGCAGGTTTAGGGAGGGCATGAACACTGAAGCTTTCTTT,.,TRBJ1-1,.,TRBV2
CASSFGSRGVNEQFF,TGTGCCAGCAGTTTCGGGTCCAGGGGAGTCAATGAGCAGTTCTTC,.,TRBJ2-1,.,TRBV28
CASSPGTSGRVTDTQYF,TGTGCCAGCTCACCCGGGACTAGCGGGAGGGTGACAGATACGCAGTATTTT,.,TRBJ2-3,TRBD2,TRBV18
CGSRGLNRGETQYF,TGCGGGAGTAGGGGCCTTAACCGGGGAGAGACCCAGTACTTC,.,TRBJ2-5,.,TRBV29-1
CATLVRGCFYEQYF,TGCGCCACCTTGGTGAGGGGATGTTTCTACGAGCAGTACTTC,.,TRBJ2-7,.,TRBV10-1
CASSAGQVPQPQHF,TGTGCCAGCAGTGCGGGACAGGTCCCCCAGCCCCAGCATTTT,.,TRBJ1-5,TRBD1,TRBV6-1
CASSEGVQNYGYTF,TGTGCCAGCAGTGAAGGGGTGCAAAACTATGGCTACACCTTC,.,TRBJ1-2,.,TRBV2
CASREGRGRFYNEQFF,TGTGCCAGCAGGGAGGGACGGGGCCGGTTCTACAATGAGCAGTTCTTC,few,TRBJ2-1,.,TRBV2